Sequencing of this TCR beta chain was carried out in a study of cytomegalovirus exposure and HLA in healthy donors. Study information: Membership in the Caucasian-associated ancestry cluster was found for about 80% of approximately 430 genotyped donors. Study-wide findings and caveats: Later on, a genetic analysis was performed. It linked a missense variant in DCLRE1C with V- and J-gene trimming of TCR beta.

It was with 60 Vbeta and 13 Jbeta primers that the PCR ran. Sequencing used immunoSEQ multiplex PCR; TCRdb keeps in-frame clones, though not all of them. Of over 100,000 clones in the sample, 80% were seen once. A word on this clone: Its antigen is undetermined.

V dropped 5 bases and J dropped 2 bases, with 11 bases sitting between them. CDR3 length: 14 amino acids. From germline, CDR1 is MGHRA and CDR2 YSYEKL. When sampled, the donors appeared nominally healthy, though they likely had unrecorded immune exposures. This TCR derives from a young man in good health and CMV-seronegative. The sequenced sample consisted of PBMCs. The chain has TRBV4-1 and TRBJ2-3; D is possibly TRBD1 (5 bases). The CDR3 DNA reads as TGCGCCAGCAGCACGACAGTAGTCACAGATACGCAGTATTTT. Its protein product is CASSTTVVTDTQYF.